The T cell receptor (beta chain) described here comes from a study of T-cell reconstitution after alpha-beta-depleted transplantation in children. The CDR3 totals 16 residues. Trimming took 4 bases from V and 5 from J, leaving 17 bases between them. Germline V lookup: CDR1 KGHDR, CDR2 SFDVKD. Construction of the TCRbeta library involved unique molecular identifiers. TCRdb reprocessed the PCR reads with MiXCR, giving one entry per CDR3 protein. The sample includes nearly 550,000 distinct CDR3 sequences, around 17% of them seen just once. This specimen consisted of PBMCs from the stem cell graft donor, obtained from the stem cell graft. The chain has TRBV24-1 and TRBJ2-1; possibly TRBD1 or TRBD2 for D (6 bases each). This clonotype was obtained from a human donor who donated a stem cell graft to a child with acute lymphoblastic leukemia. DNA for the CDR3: TGTGCCACCAGTGACCCTAAGGGGGGCAGGAACAATGAGCAGTTCTTC. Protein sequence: CATSDPKGGRNNEQFF.